The rows below give T cell receptor beta chains drawn from one sample of a study of beta chain features in type 1 diabetes. Measured with immunoSEQ multiplex PCR; TCRdb has only the in-frame clones, and not every one. The profile shows 50,000 or so clones, roughly 39% of them singletons. Sequenced material: Tregs from blood. These receptors all stem from a man younger than 45 with type 1 diabetes. The CDR3 runs from the conserved cysteine through the conserved F or W. D genes are given only for firm matches. Only some rows state a clone size, as once, few, many or a class for expanded clones.

abundance	len	d_gene	v_gene	j_gene	CDR3aa	CDR3nt
few	15	.	TRBV2	TRBJ2-2	CARKGQGSGTGELFF	TGTGCCAGAAAGGGGCAGGGTAGCGGCACCGGGGAGCTGTTTTTT
.	17	TRBD1	TRBV15	TRBJ1-6	CATSRGGQGFKNSPLHF	TGTGCCACCAGCAGAGGCGGACAGGGGTTTAAGAATTCACCCCTCCACTTT
few	14	.	TRBV19	TRBJ2-7	CASSIVSGIGEQYF	TGTGCCAGTAGTATAGTATCCGGGATTGGCGAGCAGTACTTC
.	17	TRBD1	TRBV7-9	TRBJ2-1	CASSSQGAGSGYNEQFF	TGTGCCAGCAGCTCCCAGGGGGCGGGGAGCGGGTACAATGAGCAGTTCTTC
.	15	.	TRBV10-3	TRBJ2-5	CAISGLNAGQETQYF	TGTGCCATCAGTGGCTTGAACGCAGGCCAAGAGACCCAGTACTTC
.	17	.	TRBV11-2	TRBJ2-3	CASSPRGAAGLADTQYF	TGTGCCAGCAGCCCCCGTGGGGCAGCGGGCCTGGCAGATACGCAGTATTTT
.	13	.	TRBV29-1	TRBJ1-4	CSVDRVGNEKLFF	TGCAGCGTTGACAGGGTCGGTAATGAAAAACTGTTTTTT
.	13	TRBD2	TRBV7-2	TRBJ2-1	CASGGSSYNEQFF	TGTGCCAGCGGCGGGAGCTCCTACAATGAGCAGTTCTTC
.	12	.	TRBV30	TRBJ1-2	CAWSGGVRGYTF	TGTGCCTGGAGTGGGGGGGTAAGAGGCTACACCTTC
.	16	TRBD2	TRBV6-5	TRBJ2-7	CASSYSSASGIYEQYF	TGTGCCAGCAGTTACTCTTCAGCTAGCGGGATCTACGAGCAGTACTTC
.	17	TRBD2	TRBV27	TRBJ2-7	CASSMRGLAGETYEQYF	TGTGCCAGCAGTATGCGCGGACTAGCGGGAGAAACATACGAGCAGTACTTC
few	16	TRBD2	TRBV29-1	TRBJ2-3	CSVGGLAGESTDTQYF	TGCAGCGTTGGTGGCCTAGCGGGAGAAAGCACAGATACGCAGTATTTT
.	13	.	TRBV27	TRBJ2-7	CASSWTVAGEQYF	TGTGCCAGCAGTTGGACAGTTGCCGGCGAGCAGTACTTC
.	13	.	TRBV7-2	TRBJ2-2	CASSLARQGELFF	TGTGCCAGCAGCTTAGCTCGGCAGGGCGAGCTGTTTTTT
.	14	.	TRBV5-1	TRBJ2-5	CASSLGGQKETQYF	TGCGCCAGCAGCTTAGGGGGTCAAAAAGAGACCCAGTACTTC
few	15	.	TRBV2	TRBJ2-1	CASRAQGNPYNEQFF	TGTGCCAGCAGAGCCCAGGGAAACCCCTACAATGAGCAGTTCTTC
.	13	.	TRBV2	TRBJ2-7	CASSVSSGYEQYF	TGTGCCAGCAGTGTTAGTAGCGGCTACGAGCAGTACTTC
.	13	TRBD2	TRBV28	TRBJ2-5	CASISRTRGAQYF	TGTGCCAGCATTTCCAGGACCCGGGGGGCCCAGTACTTC